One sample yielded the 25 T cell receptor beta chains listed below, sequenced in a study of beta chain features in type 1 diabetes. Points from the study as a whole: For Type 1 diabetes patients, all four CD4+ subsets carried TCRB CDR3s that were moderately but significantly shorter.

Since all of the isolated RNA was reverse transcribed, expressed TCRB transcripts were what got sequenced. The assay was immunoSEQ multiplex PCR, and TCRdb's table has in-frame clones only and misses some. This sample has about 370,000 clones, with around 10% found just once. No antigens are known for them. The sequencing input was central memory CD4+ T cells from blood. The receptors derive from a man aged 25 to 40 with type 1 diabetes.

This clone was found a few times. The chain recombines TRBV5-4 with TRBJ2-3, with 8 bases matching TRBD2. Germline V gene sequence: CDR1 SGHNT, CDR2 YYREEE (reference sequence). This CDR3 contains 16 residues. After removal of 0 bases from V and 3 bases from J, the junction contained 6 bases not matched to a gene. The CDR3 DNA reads TGTGCCAGCAGCTTGGGAGGCGGGAGGCAAACAGATACGCAGTATTTT. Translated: CASSLGGGRQTDTQYF.

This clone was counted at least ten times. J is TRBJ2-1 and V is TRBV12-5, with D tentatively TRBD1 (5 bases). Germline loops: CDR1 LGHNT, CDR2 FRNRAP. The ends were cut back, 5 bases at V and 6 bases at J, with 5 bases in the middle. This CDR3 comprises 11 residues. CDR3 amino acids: CASGDSNEQFF. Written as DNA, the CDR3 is TGTGCTAGTGGTGACAGCAATGAGCAGTTCTTC.

The CDR3 region has the DNA TGTGCCAGCAGCAAAGAGCGGACAGGGGATAATCAGCCCCAGCATTTT. Protein sequence: CASSKERTGDNQPQHF. The gene calls are TRBV21-1 and TRBJ1-5; the listed D gene, TRBD1, was not tested against the DNA. TRBV21-1 is termed a pseudogene. The CDR3 consists of 16 residues.

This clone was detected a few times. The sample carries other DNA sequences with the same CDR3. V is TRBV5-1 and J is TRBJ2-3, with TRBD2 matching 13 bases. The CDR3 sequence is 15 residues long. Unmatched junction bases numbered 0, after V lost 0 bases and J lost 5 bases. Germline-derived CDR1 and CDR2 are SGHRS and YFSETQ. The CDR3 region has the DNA TGCGCCAGCAGCTTGGGACTAGCGGGAGGAGATACGCAGTATTTT. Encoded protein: CASSLGLAGGDTQYF.

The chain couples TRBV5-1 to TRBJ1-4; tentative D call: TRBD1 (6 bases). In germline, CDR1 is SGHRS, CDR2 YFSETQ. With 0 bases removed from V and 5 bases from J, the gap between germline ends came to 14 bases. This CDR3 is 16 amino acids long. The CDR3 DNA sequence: TGCGCCAGCAGCTTGGGCCTTACAGGGCTAAATGAAAAACTGTTTTTT. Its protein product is CASSLGLTGLNEKLFF.

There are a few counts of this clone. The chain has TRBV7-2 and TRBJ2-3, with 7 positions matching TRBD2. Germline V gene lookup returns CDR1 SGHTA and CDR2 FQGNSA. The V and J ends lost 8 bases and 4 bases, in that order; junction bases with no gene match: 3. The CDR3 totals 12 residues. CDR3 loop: CASGRAPDTQYF. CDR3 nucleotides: TGTGCCAGCGGGAGGGCCCCAGATACGCAGTATTTT.

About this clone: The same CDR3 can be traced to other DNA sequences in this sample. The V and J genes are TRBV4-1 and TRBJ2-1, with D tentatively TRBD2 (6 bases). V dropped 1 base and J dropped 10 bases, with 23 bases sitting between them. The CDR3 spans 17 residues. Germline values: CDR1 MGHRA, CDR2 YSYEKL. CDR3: CASSQGMATRALGEQFF. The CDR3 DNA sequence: TGCGCCAGCAGCCAAGGAATGGCGACTAGGGCTCTAGGGGAGCAGTTCTTC.

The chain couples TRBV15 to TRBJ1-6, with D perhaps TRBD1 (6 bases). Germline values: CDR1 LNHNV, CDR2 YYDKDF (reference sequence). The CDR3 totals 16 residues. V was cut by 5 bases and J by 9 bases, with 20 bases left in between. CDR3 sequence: CATSGGIGTTGSPLHF. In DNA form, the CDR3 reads TGTGCCACCAGCGGCGGAATCGGGACAACTGGTTCACCCCTCCACTTT. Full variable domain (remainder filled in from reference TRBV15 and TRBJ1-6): DAMVIQNPRYQVTQFGKPVTLSCSQTLNHNVMYWYQQKSSQAPKLLFHYYDKDFNNEADTPDNFQSRRPNTSFCFLDIRSPGLGDTAMYLCATSGGIGTTGSPLHFGNGTRLTVT.

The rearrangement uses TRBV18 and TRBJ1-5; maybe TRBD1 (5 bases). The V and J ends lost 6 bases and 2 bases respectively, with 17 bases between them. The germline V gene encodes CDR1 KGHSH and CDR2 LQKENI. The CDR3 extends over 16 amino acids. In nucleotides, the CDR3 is TGTGCCAGCTCTCCCCGGGGGGTTTCAGGCAATCAGCCCCAGCATTTT. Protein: CASSPRGVSGNQPQHF.

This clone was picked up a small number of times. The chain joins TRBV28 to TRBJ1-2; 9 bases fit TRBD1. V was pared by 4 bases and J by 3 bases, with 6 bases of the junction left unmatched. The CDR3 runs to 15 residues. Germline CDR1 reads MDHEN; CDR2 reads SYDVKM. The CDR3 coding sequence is TGTGCCAGCAGTTCCCCTCGGACAGGGGACTATGGCTACACCTTC. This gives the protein CASSSPRTGDYGYTF.

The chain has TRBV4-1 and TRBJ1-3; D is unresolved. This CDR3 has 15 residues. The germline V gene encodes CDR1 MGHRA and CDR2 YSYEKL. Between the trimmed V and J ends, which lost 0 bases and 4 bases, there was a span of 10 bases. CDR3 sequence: CASSQEGLAGNTIYF. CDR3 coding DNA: TGCGCCAGCAGCCAAGAGGGTCTGGCCGGAAACACCATATATTTT.

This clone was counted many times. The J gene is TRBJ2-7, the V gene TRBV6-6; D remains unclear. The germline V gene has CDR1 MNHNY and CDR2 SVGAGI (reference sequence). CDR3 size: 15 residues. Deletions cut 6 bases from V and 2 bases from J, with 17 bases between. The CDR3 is CASREGPPRTYEQYF. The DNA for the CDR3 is TGTGCCAGCAGGGAAGGCCCGCCTCGAACCTACGAGCAGTACTTC.

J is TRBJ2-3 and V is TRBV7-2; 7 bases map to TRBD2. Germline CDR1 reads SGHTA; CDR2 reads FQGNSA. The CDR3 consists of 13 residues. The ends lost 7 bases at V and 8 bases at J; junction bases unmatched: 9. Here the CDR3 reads CASTSNREGTQYF. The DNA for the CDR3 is TGTGCCAGCACCTCAAATAGGGAGGGTACGCAGTATTTT.

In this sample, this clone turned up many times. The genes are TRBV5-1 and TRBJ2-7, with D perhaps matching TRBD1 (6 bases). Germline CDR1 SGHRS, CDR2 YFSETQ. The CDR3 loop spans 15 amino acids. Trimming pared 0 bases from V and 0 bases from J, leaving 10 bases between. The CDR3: CASSLGQDSSYEQYF. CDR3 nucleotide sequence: TGCGCCAGCAGCTTGGGACAGGATAGCTCCTACGAGCAGTACTTC.

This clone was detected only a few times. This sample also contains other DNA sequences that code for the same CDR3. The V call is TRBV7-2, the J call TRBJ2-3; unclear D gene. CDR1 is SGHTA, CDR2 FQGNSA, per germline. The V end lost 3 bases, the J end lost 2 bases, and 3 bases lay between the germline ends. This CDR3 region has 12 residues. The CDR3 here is CASSLFTDTQYF. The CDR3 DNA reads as TGTGCCAGCAGCTTGTTCACAGATACGCAGTATTTT.

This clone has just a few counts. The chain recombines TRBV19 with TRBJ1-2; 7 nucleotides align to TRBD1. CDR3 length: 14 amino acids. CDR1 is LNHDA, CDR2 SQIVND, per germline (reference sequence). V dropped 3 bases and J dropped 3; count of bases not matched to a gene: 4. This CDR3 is CASSIRQGHYGYTF. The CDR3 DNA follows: TGTGCCAGTAGTATCCGACAGGGCCACTATGGCTACACCTTC.

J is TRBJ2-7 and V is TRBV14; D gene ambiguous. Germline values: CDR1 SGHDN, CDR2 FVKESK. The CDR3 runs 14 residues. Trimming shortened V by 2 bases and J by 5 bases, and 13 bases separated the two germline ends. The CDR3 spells CASSQPKRMDEQYF. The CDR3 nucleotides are TGTGCCAGCAGCCAACCTAAAAGAATGGACGAGCAGTACTTC.

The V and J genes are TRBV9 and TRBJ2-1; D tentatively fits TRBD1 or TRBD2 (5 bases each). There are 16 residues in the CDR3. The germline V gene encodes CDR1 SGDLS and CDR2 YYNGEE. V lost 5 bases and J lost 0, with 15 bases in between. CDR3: CASSEQGTSSYNEQFF. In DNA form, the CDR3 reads TGTGCCAGCAGTGAACAAGGGACCAGCTCCTACAATGAGCAGTTCTTC. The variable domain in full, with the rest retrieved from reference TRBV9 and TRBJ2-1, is DSGVTQTPKHLITATGQRVTLRCSPRSGDLSVYWYQQSLDQGLQFLIQYYNGEERAKGNILERFSAQQFPDLHSELNLSSLELGDSALYFCASSEQGTSSYNEQFFGPGTRLTVL.

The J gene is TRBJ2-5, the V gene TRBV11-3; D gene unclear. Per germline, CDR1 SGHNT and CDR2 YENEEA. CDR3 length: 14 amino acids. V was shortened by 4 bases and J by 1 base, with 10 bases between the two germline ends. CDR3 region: CASSSRNAQETQYF. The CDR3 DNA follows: TGTGCCAGCAGCTCCAGGAATGCCCAAGAGACCCAGTACTTC.

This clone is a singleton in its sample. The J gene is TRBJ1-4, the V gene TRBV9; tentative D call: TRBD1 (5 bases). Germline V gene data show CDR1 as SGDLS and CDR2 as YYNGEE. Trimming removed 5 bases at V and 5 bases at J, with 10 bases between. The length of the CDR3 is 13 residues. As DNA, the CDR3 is TGTGCCAGCAGTCGGGGGGTAAATGAAAAACTGTTTTTT. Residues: CASSRGVNEKLFF.

Written as DNA, the CDR3 is TGTGCCAGCAGTTTCTTCGACGGTCCGAATGAAAAACTGTTTTTT. As protein: CASSFFDGPNEKLFF. The rearrangement joins TRBV27 to TRBJ1-4, with D uncertain. From germline, CDR1 is MNHEY and CDR2 SMNVEV (reference sequence). The CDR3 is 15 residues long. V was pared by 3 bases and J by 5 bases, with 13 bases between.

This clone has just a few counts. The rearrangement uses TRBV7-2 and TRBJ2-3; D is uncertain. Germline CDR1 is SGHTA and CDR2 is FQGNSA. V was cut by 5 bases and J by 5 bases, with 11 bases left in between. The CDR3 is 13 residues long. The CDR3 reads CASSRGKGDTQYF. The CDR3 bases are TGTGCCAGCAGCCGCGGAAAAGGAGATACGCAGTATTTT. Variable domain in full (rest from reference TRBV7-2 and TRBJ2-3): GAGVSQSPSNKVTEKGKDVELRCDPISGHTALYWYRQSLGQGLEFLIYFQGNSAPDKSGLPSDRFSAERTGGSVSTLTIQRTQQEDSAVYLCASSRGKGDTQYFGPGTRLTVL.

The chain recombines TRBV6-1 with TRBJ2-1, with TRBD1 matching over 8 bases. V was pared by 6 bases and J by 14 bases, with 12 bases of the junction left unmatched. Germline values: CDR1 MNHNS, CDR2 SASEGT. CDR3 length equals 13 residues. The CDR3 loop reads CASSPPDRGKEFF. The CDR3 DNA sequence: TGTGCCAGCAGCCCCCCCGACAGGGGAAAGGAGTTCTTC.

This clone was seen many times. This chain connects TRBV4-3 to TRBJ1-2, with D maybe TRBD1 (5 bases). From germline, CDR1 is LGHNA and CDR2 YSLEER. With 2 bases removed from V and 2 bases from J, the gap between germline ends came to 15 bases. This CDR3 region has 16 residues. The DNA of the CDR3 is TGCGCCAGCAGCCAACTAGGGGAGGGTATGAACTATGGCTACACCTTC. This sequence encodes CASSQLGEGMNYGYTF.

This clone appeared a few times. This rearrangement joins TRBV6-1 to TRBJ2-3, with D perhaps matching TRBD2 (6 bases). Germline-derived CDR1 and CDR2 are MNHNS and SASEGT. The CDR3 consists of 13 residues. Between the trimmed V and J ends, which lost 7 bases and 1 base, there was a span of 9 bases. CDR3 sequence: CASIPGGTDTQYF. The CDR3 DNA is TGTGCCAGCATTCCGGGGGGCACAGATACGCAGTATTTT.